Listed below are T cell receptor beta chains from one sample, sequenced in a study of T cells in Graves' hyperthyroidism and ophthalmopathy. MiXCR, applied by TCRdb to the multiplex PCR reads, yields one record per CDR3 protein. The profile shows some 760,000 distinct CDR3 sequences, about 15% of them singletons. Sequencing used blood. Receptors were obtained from a woman under 30 with Graves' hyperthyroidism. Both conserved end residues are part of each CDR3. D genes are given only for firm matches. The listing skips clone size in some rows; elsewhere it reads once, few, many or a size class.

V	J	size	D	DNA	CDR3
TRBV30	TRBJ1-5	many	.	TGTGCCTGGAGTGTAAGGCCCCAGAGGGAGGGAGGCCAGCCCCAGCATTTT	CAWSVRPQREGGQPQHF
TRBV18	TRBJ2-7	many	.	TGTGCCAGCTCACCACCTTCAGCAGGGGCCTACGAGCAGTACTTC	CASSPPSAGAYEQYF
TRBV20-1	TRBJ2-7	many	TRBD2	TGCAGTGCTAGGGGACTAGCGGGAGTCGAGCAGTACTTC	CSARGLAGVEQYF
TRBV28	TRBJ1-2	many	.	TGTGCCAGCAGTTCCAGGGTTCCCTTGATTCATGGCTACACCTTC	CASSSRVPLIHGYTF
TRBV19	TRBJ1-1	.	.	TGTGCCAGTAGATTGGGGCTTGCTGAAGCTTTCTTT	CASRLGLAEAFF
TRBV5-1	TRBJ2-1	few	TRBD2	TGCGCCAGCAGCACGGGACTAGCGGGAGGATGGGGTTACAATGAGCAGTTCTTC	CASSTGLAGGWGYNEQFF
TRBV7-9	TRBJ1-2	.	TRBD1	TGTGCCAGCAGTCCATTAACAGGGGGCAAGGACTATGGCTACACCTTC	CASSPLTGGKDYGYTF
TRBV6-1	TRBJ2-7	.	TRBD1	TGTGCCAGCAGGGTAGGACAGGGCGAGCACGAGCAGTACTTC	CASRVGQGEHEQYF
TRBV7-2	TRBJ1-5	many	.	TGTGCCAGCAGCCCGAGGGTGGATCAGCCCCAGCATTTT	CASSPRVDQPQHF
TRBV5-1	TRBJ1-5	.	.	TGCGCCAGCAGCTTGGGGGTAGGAAGCAATCAGCCCCAGCATTTT	CASSLGVGSNQPQHF
TRBV12-3/TRBV12-4	TRBJ2-7	many	.	TGTGCCAGCTCCCCGGTTAGCGCCCACTACGAGCAGTACTTC	CASSPVSAHYEQYF
TRBV27	TRBJ1-2	many	TRBD1	TGTGCCAGCAGCTTAGACAGGGGTAACTATGGCTACACCTTC	CASSLDRGNYGYTF
TRBV6-1	TRBJ2-5	few	TRBD1	TGTGCCAGCAGCCGGGACAGCCAAAGGGTGCAGACCCAGTACTTC	CASSRDSQRVQTQYF
TRBV20-1	TRBJ2-5	many	.	TGCAGTGCTAGAGTGGGGACTCTACAAGAGACCCAGTACTTC	CSARVGTLQETQYF
TRBV5-6	TRBJ2-7	many	.	TGTGCCAGCAGCTTGGAGGGGGATTTCTACGAGCAGTACTTC	CASSLEGDFYEQYF
TRBV12-3/TRBV12-4	TRBJ1-5	many	.	TGTGCCAGCAGTTTGCGGTCAGGGTACGAGCTTAAACCTTATAGCAATCAGCCCCAGCATTTT	CASSLRSGYELKPYSNQPQHF
TRBV7-2	TRBJ2-3	many	TRBD2	TGTGCCAGCATATTTGGCGGGAGGCCAGATACGCAGTATTTT	CASIFGGRPDTQYF
TRBV5-5	TRBJ2-3	once	.	TGTGCCAGCAGCCTAGGTAAAACAGGGCGGGCGCAGTATTTT	CASSLGKTGRAQYF
TRBV20-1	TRBJ2-1	.	TRBD2	TGCAGTGCCAAAACTAGCGGGGCCTCCGGTGAGCAGTTCTTC	CSAKTSGASGEQFF
TRBV24-1	TRBJ2-3	.	.	TGTGCCACCAGTGATTCCCGATTTGGAGTAGCGTCGTCAGATACGCAGTATTTT	CATSDSRFGVASSDTQYF
TRBV2	TRBJ1-1	many	.	TGTGCCAGCAGTGAAGCCAGGGCTTCACAAGCTTTCTTT	CASSEARASQAFF
TRBV18	TRBJ2-1	many	.	TGTGCCAGCTCACCCCCAGCAGGGCTGAATGAGCAGTTCTTC	CASSPPAGLNEQFF
TRBV5-8	TRBJ1-6	few	.	TGTGCCAGCAGCTTGACCCGGTACAGGGACGATAATTCACCCCTCCACTTT	CASSLTRYRDDNSPLHF
TRBV7-2	TRBJ1-2	many	TRBD1	TGTGCCAGCAGCATACCGGGACAGGGGCTAAAAGGCTATGGCTACACCTTC	CASSIPGQGLKGYGYTF
TRBV4-1	TRBJ1-6	few	.	TGCGCCAGCAGCCAAGTTGGACGGGTTTCACCCCTCCACTTT	CASSQVGRVSPLHF
TRBV27	TRBJ2-7	many	.	TGTGCCAGCAGCATGGGAGCTAGCTCCTACGAGCAGTACTTC	CASSMGASSYEQYF
TRBV20-1	TRBJ1-6	few	.	TGCAGTGCTAGAATTACCCCGGACATATGGGGCATTAATTCACCCCTCCACTTT	CSARITPDIWGINSPLHF
TRBV7-9	TRBJ1-5	.	TRBD1	TGTGCCAGCAGCTTAGCGGGGGGGACAGGGTTTAATCAGCCCCAGCATTTT	CASSLAGGTGFNQPQHF
TRBV4-1	TRBJ2-2	.	.	TGCGCCAGCAGGGATACTAGGGGAAAGGCCGGGGAGCTGTTTTTT	CASRDTRGKAGELFF
TRBV5-1	TRBJ2-1	few	TRBD2	TGCGCCAGCAGCTTGGTATTGCGGACTAGCGGCTCCTACAATGAGCAGTTCTTC	CASSLVLRTSGSYNEQFF
TRBV28	TRBJ2-5	few	.	TGTGCCAGCAGTTACCCGTCAGGGAGAGAGACCCAGTACTTC	CASSYPSGRETQYF
TRBV12-3/TRBV12-4	TRBJ2-3	many	.	TGTGCCAGCACCGCACCGGCCACCCCCGTAGATACGCAGTATTTT	CASTAPATPVDTQYF
TRBV7-8	TRBJ2-1	.	.	TGTGCCAGCAGCTTAGCTGTCATAAGCCTGAGGATCTTC	CASSLAVISLRIF
TRBV5-1	TRBJ1-2	few	.	TGCGCCAGCAGCTTGGCTAGCAGGGACTATGGCTACACCTTC	CASSLASRDYGYTF
TRBV28	TRBJ1-6	many	.	TGTGCCAGCAGAGGGATCGGGGGATATAATTCACCCCTCCACTTT	CASRGIGGYNSPLHF
TRBV12-3/TRBV12-4	TRBJ2-2	many	.	TGTGCCAGCAGGCCGGCAGGGGGGAGGCCCGGGGAGCTGTTTTTT	CASRPAGGRPGELFF
TRBV7-9	TRBJ1-2	many	.	TGTGCCAGCAGCCCCGCGGGGCTATTTAGTCATGGCTACACCTTC	CASSPAGLFSHGYTF
TRBV20-1	TRBJ1-1	many	.	TGCAGTGCTAGTAACCCAGGGCAGGACACTGAAGCTTTCTTT	CSASNPGQDTEAFF
TRBV5-5	TRBJ2-6	.	TRBD2	TGTGCCAGCCGACTAGCGGGTGGGGCCAACGTCCTGACTTTC	CASRLAGGANVLTF
TRBV6-1	TRBJ2-3	many	TRBD1	TGTGCCAGCAGTCAAGCACGGACAGGGGGAACCACAGATACGCAGTATTTT	CASSQARTGGTTDTQYF
TRBV7-9	TRBJ2-5	.	.	TGTGCCAGCAGCTTAGCACATAACCGGGGGGAGACCCAGTACTTC	CASSLAHNRGETQYF
TRBV15	TRBJ2-3	.	.	TGTGCCACCAGCAGAGCCGGGGTTGGGCAGTATTTT	CATSRAGVGQYF
TRBV10-3	TRBJ2-5	many	.	TGTGCCATCAGTGAAAGGGGCAGGGAGACCCAGTACTTC	CAISERGRETQYF
TRBV3-1	TRBJ2-1	.	TRBD1	TGTGCCAGCAGCCAAGGTCCCCAGGGGGATGAGCAGTTCTTC	CASSQGPQGDEQFF
TRBV7-9	TRBJ1-1	many	.	TGTGCCAGCAGCCAGACAATGAACCTGAACACTGAAGCTTTCTTT	CASSQTMNLNTEAFF
TRBV19	TRBJ1-5	.	.	TGTGCCAGCCATATCACCGGGGACGGCGGGGGCCAGCCCCAGCATTTT	CASHITGDGGGQPQHF
TRBV27	TRBJ1-1	few	.	TGTGCCAGCAGTGTACAGGAACCGAACACTGAAGCTTTCTTT	CASSVQEPNTEAFF
TRBV9	TRBJ2-1	few	TRBD2	TGTGCCAGCAGCCCGACTAGCGGATTCAATGAGCAGTTCTTC	CASSPTSGFNEQFF
TRBV28	TRBJ2-3	many	TRBD1	TGTGCCAGCAGTCCAAGAAGAGTGACAGGGAGCACAGATACGCAGTATTTT	CASSPRRVTGSTDTQYF
TRBV28	TRBJ2-7	few	.	TGTGCCAGCAGTACACTCATAATGAGAGGGAACTACGAGCAGTACTTC	CASSTLIMRGNYEQYF
TRBV20-1	TRBJ1-2	few	.	TGCAGTGCTAGAGATAGCGGACGCTACGCCTGGGGCTACACCTTC	CSARDSGRYAWGYTF
TRBV28	TRBJ1-6	many	TRBD1	TGTGCCAGCAGTACACCCCTGGGACAGACTGGGAAAAACAGGTCACCCCTCCACTTT	CASSTPLGQTGKNRSPLHF
TRBV6-2/TRBV6-3	TRBJ2-5	many	.	TGTGCCAGCAGCTTTAAGGGGACCCAGTACTTC	CASSFKGTQYF
TRBV3-1	TRBJ2-7	.	.	TGTGCCAGCAGCCGGGTGCCCGGGACCACCACTAACTACGAGCAGTACTTC	CASSRVPGTTTNYEQYF